One sample yielded the 3 T cell receptor beta chains listed below, sequenced in a study of OX40 agonist ivuxolimab in advanced cancers. This table comes from immunoSEQ multiplex PCR, and its TCRdb copy is limited to in-frame clones, with some not included. Counted here are about 77,000 clones, around nine tenths occurring once; the ten biggest clones make up 4% to 5%. Sequencing was performed on CD4+ or CD8+ T cells sorted from blood, taken in a trial of the OX40 agonist ivuxolimab. These receptors came from an adult with an advanced solid tumor such as melanoma, head and neck, liver or kidney cancer.

This rearrangement joins TRBV12-2 to TRBJ1-3; the DNA was not compared with TRBD1, the D call given in the table. TRBV12-2 is a recognized pseudogene. The CDR3 totals 14 residues. The CDR3 DNA reads as TGTGCAAGTCGCCTAAAGAGACAGGGAAACACCATATATTTT. Its translation: CASRLKRQGNTIYF.

The chain links TRBV11-3 to TRBJ1-4; weak D call: TRBD1 (5 bases). The length of the CDR3 is 15 residues. Germline V gene lookup returns CDR1 SGHNT and CDR2 YENEEA. Trimming removed 4 bases at V and 8 bases at J, with 17 bases between. The CDR3 sequence: CASSSGPQADEKLFF. The CDR3 DNA is TGTGCCAGCAGCTCGGGGCCTCAGGCAGACGAAAAACTGTTTTTT.

This sequence joins TRBV30 and TRBJ1-2, with 12 bases aligning to TRBD1. CDR1 and CDR2 from the germline V gene are GTSNPN and SVGIG (reference sequence). V trimming: 2 bases; J trimming: 4 bases; junction bases outside the gene matches: 8. The CDR3 totals 16 residues. The CDR3 is CAWSSQGTGGSYGYTF. The CDR3, as DNA: TGTGCCTGGAGTAGCCAAGGGACAGGGGGCAGCTATGGCTACACCTTC.